Presented here are 29 T cell receptor beta chains from one specimen sequenced in a study of kidney transplant recipient with SARS-CoV-2 infection. MiXCR, run by TCRdb on the reads, gives a single entry per CDR3 protein. The repertoire holds 200,000 to 300,000 distinct CDR3 sequences, with more than 25% as singletons. The sample here was a blood sample, taken at baseline and between days 110 and 120 from a kidney transplant recipient. The receptors were gathered from a male patient between 25 and 39 years old who had COVID-19 and was a kidney transplant recipient. Some T cells may be supplied by the graft donor.

The chain links TRBV11-2 to TRBJ1-1, with a weak D call TRBD1 (5 bases). Looked up from germline, CDR1 is SGHAT and CDR2 is FQNNGV. This CDR3 region has 13 residues. Trimming removed 8 bases at V and 4 bases at J, with 14 bases between. In nucleotides, the CDR3 is TGTGCCAGCGCAGCCCAGGGCGGCACTGAAGCTTTCTTT. Its protein is CASAAQGGTEAFF.

Many counts were recorded for this clonotype. V and J are TRBV7-2 and TRBJ1-2, with D unresolved. The V end was cut by 5 bases, the J end by 4 bases, with 23 bases between. Germline CDR1 and CDR2: SGHTA and FQGNSA. The CDR3 extends over 17 amino acids. The CDR3 protein is CASSISCRDGKTYGYTF. Written as DNA, the CDR3 is TGTGCCAGCAGCATCTCCTGCAGAGACGGAAAGACCTATGGCTACACCTTC.

The genes are TRBV8-2 and TRBJ2-6. TRBV8-2 is designated a pseudogene. This CDR3 has 17 amino acids. The CDR3 DNA reads as TGTGGCACAGAGTTGAGGATAACACAAAGTCGGGCCAACGTCCTGACTTTC. It codes for CGTELRITQSRANVLTF.

This clonotype was seen repeatedly, ten times or more. V and J are TRBV24-1 and TRBJ1-2; D remains ambiguous. Germline assignment: CDR1 KGHDR and CDR2 SFDVKD. V lost 6 bases and J 4 bases, leaving 23 bases between the germline ends. CDR3 length: 17 residues. The CDR3 DNA follows: TGTGCCACCAGTTTTATGAGTAGTACCAGAAAGACCTATGGCTACACCTTC. Its protein product is CATSFMSSTRKTYGYTF.

This clonotype was detected many times. V is TRBV6-5 and J is TRBJ1-3; D call uncertain. The CDR3 covers 14 residues. Trimming pared 5 bases from V and 4 bases from J, leaving 12 bases between. CDR1 is MNHEY, CDR2 SVGAGI, per germline. Here the CDR3 reads CASSNQVGGNTIYF. The CDR3 DNA sequence: TGTGCCAGCAGTAACCAGGTCGGAGGAAACACCATATATTTT.

A remark on this clonotype: A much larger clone sits a single nucleotide away, making a read error possible. This chain connects TRBV7-8 to TRBJ1-5; TRBD1 matches 8 bases. The length of the CDR3 is 15 residues. J was trimmed by 6 bases and V by 5 bases; bases with no gene match: 9. The germline V gene has CDR1 SGHVS and CDR2 FQNEAQ. In nucleotides, the CDR3 is TGTGCCAGCAGCGTCGACAGGGGTTTCGGTCAGCCCCAGCATTTT. It specifies CASSVDRGFGQPQHF. The full variable domain, rest sourced from reference TRBV7-8 and TRBJ1-5, is GAGVSQSPRYKVAKRGQDVALRCDPISGHVSLFWYQQALGQGPEFLTYFQNEAQLDKSGLPSDRFFAERPEGSVSTLKIQRTQQEDSAVYLCASSVDRGFGQPQHFGDGTRLSIL.

This clonotype was recorded many times. The genes are TRBV19 and TRBJ1-5; D is possibly TRBD1 (6 bases). CDR3 length equals 13 residues. V shed 5 bases and J shed 7 bases, with 12 bases lying between them. The germline CDR1 and CDR2 sequences are LNHDA and SQIVND (reference sequence). The CDR3 DNA reads as TGTGCCAGTAGTCCTCGGACAGCCCAGCCCCAGCATTTT. It specifies CASSPRTAQPQHF.

Concerning this clonotype itself: A read error is possible here, since a much larger clone lies one base away. V is TRBV6-1 and J is TRBJ2-7; 7 nucleotides agree with TRBD1. Germline loops: CDR1 MNHNS, CDR2 SASEGT. The CDR3 consists of 14 residues. V dropped 6 bases and J dropped 1; count of bases not matched to a gene: 6. As DNA, the CDR3 is TGTGCCAGCAGGCGCCGACAGGGATCCTACGAGCAGTACTTC. Its translation is CASRRRQGSYEQYF.

This clonotype was detected many times. The J gene is TRBJ1-1, the V gene TRBV20-1; a weak D match, TRBD1 (6 bases). V was trimmed by 6 bases and J by 1 base, leaving 18 bases between them. The length of the CDR3 is 15 residues. CDR1 DFQATT and CDR2 SNEGSKA come from the germline V gene (reference sequence). Here the CDR3 reads CSAPNAGQPNTEAFF. CDR3 in DNA: TGCAGTGCCCCAAATGCCGGACAGCCGAACACTGAAGCTTTCTTT.

This clonotype was observed a few times. The chain employs TRBV7-2 and TRBJ2-3; 10 bases are a match to TRBD2. V was clipped by 2 bases and J by 6 bases; unmatched bases: 5. In germline, CDR1 is SGHTA, CDR2 FQGNSA. The CDR3 extends over 15 amino acids. DNA for the CDR3: TGTGCCAGCAGCTTATCTAGCGGGAGATCGGATACGCAGTATTTT. This gives the protein CASSLSSGRSDTQYF. Filled out from reference TRBV7-2 and TRBJ2-3, the complete variable domain reads GAGVSQSPSNKVTEKGKDVELRCDPISGHTALYWYRQSLGQGLEFLIYFQGNSAPDKSGLPSDRFSAERTGGSVSTLTIQRTQQEDSAVYLCASSLSSGRSDTQYFGPGTRLTVL.

This clonotype occurred many times. This rearrangement joins TRBV4-1 to TRBJ1-1; D unresolved. CDR1 and CDR2 (germline): MGHRA, YSYEKL. V shed 4 bases and J shed 5 bases, with 11 bases lying between them. The CDR3 loop spans 13 amino acids. The CDR3 DNA is TGCGCCAGCAGCCGAGGGTACTCGACTGAAGCTTTCTTT. It codes for CASSRGYSTEAFF.

Concerning this clonotype: A much bigger clone sits one base away, suggesting this may be a read error. Since the CDR3 does not end with the conserved phenylalanine or tryptophan, this likely comes from a read error. The V and J genes are TRBV18 and TRBJ2-5; 7 bases are shared with TRBD1. TRBJ2-7 explains the end of the DNA better; the J call may be wrong. The V gene's germline CDR1 is KGHSH and CDR2 LQKENI. The CDR3 has 14 amino acids. The CDR3 here is CASSVGQLPTEQYL. Here the CDR3 DNA reads TGTGCCAGCTCGGTGGGACAGTTGCCGACCGAGCAGTACCTC.

The chain joins TRBV2 to TRBJ2-1; a weak D match, TRBD2 (6 bases). CDR3 length: 16 residues. The V gene lost 2 bases and the J gene lost 4 bases, with 15 bases spanning the gap. The germline V gene encodes CDR1 SNHLY and CDR2 FYNNEI. CDR3 nucleotides: TGTGCCAGCAGTGAAAGGACCCCTAGCGCTTACAATGAGCAGTTCTTC. It specifies CASSERTPSAYNEQFF.

This clonotype occurred many times. The chain uses TRBV12-3 or TRBV12-4 and TRBJ2-7; the D gene is possibly TRBD2 (5 bases). The V and J ends lost 2 bases and 4 bases respectively, with 18 bases between them. The CDR3 runs to 16 residues. Here the CDR3 reads CASSLQAAEGIYEQYF. The CDR3 DNA reads TGTGCCAGCAGTTTACAGGCAGCTGAGGGTATTTACGAGCAGTACTTC.

Many counts were recorded for this clonotype. The chain recombines TRBV16 with TRBJ1-2; unclear D gene. This CDR3 is built from 17 residues. CDR1 and CDR2 (germline): KGHSY, FQNENV. V was shortened by 5 bases and J by 4 bases, with 23 bases between the two germline ends. The CDR3 sequence is CASSTREVVRKTYGYTF. Written as DNA, the CDR3 is TGTGCCAGCAGCACTAGAGAGGTCGTTAGAAAGACCTATGGCTACACCTTC. Filled out from reference TRBV16 and TRBJ1-2, the complete variable domain reads GEEVAQTPKHLVRGEGQKAKLYCAPIKGHSYVFWYQQVLKNEFKFLISFQNENVFDETGMPKERFSAKCLPNSPCSLEIQATKLEDSAVYFCASSTREVVRKTYGYTFGSGTRLTVV.

The chain is built from TRBV10-2 and TRBJ2-1, with 8 bases lining up with TRBD2. The CDR3 has 16 amino acids. V lost 4 bases, J lost 2 bases, and 7 bases stayed unmatched. CDR1 WSHSY and CDR2 SAAADI come from the germline V gene. The CDR3, as DNA: TGCGCCAGCAGTGTGGCGGGGGGAATACCCTACAATGAGCAGTTCTTC. Translated, it gives CASSVAGGIPYNEQFF.

This clonotype was seen ten or more times. V is TRBV28 and J is TRBJ1-5; D might be TRBD1 (5 bases). Trimming took off 2 bases at V and 2 bases at J, with 10 bases between the two ends. The CDR3 is 15 amino acids. The germline CDR1 and CDR2 sequences are MDHEN and SYDVKM. CDR3 bases: TGTGCCAGCAGTTTAGAGGGGAGGGGCAATCAGCCCCAGCATTTT. Amino acids: CASSLEGRGNQPQHF.

Points on this clonotype: This likely came from a read error, as a far larger clone is one base away. V is TRBV10-2 and J is TRBJ1-2; unclear D gene. The CDR3 is made up of 17 amino acids. Germline CDR1 WSHSY, CDR2 SAAADI. V lost 4 bases and J 4 bases, leaving 22 bases between the germline ends. The chain's CDR3 is CASSALRTSGKTYGYTF. As DNA, the CDR3 is TGCGCCAGCAGTGCCTTGCGCACTTCTGGAAAGACCTATGGCTACACCTTC.

This clonotype was detected many times. The chain has TRBV9 and TRBJ2-3, with 11 bases identical to TRBD2. The CDR3 is 18 amino acids. V shed 0 bases and J 0 bases; nucleotides not matched to a gene: 6. Germline V gives CDR1 SGDLS, CDR2 YYNGEE. The CDR3 DNA reads TGTGCCAGCAGCGTAGGTATTAGCGGGGGGGTTAGCACAGATACGCAGTATTTT. The encoded protein is CASSVGISGGVSTDTQYF. Based on the CDR3 plus reference TRBV9 and TRBJ2-3, the full variable domain is DSGVTQTPKHLITATGQRVTLRCSPRSGDLSVYWYQQSLDQGLQFLIQYYNGEERAKGNILERFSAQQFPDLHSELNLSSLELGDSALYFCASSVGISGGVSTDTQYFGPGTRLTVL.

About this clonotype itself: This may be a read error: a much more frequent sequence differs by one nucleotide. The V and J genes are TRBV7-6 and TRBJ1-1; 8 bases line up with TRBD1. The CDR3 totals 14 residues. The V gene's germline CDR1 is SGHVS and CDR2 FNYEAQ. Here the CDR3 DNA reads TGTGCCAACAGCCCCGACAGGGGGAACACTGAAGCTTTCTTT. It encodes CANSPDRGNTEAFF.

The chain couples TRBV12-3 or TRBV12-4 to TRBJ2-5; TRBD2 agrees at 12 bases. The CDR3 length is 17 residues. V shed 6 bases and J 4 bases; nucleotides not matched to a gene: 12. Written as DNA, the CDR3 is TGTGCCAGCAGCCTAGGGCCTAGCGGGGGGGCGGTAGAGACCCAGTACTTC. The encoded protein is CASSLGPSGGAVETQYF.

On this clonotype: Given a much more abundant clone one base away, this may be a read error. The chain couples TRBV3-1 to TRBJ1-1; no reliable D call. V lost 5 bases and J 4 bases, leaving 20 bases between the germline ends. The CDR3 has 16 residues. CDR1 and CDR2 (germline): LGHDT, YNNKEL (reference sequence). CDR3 amino acids: CASSVKVPSIRTEAFF. CDR3 coding DNA: TGTGCCAGCAGCGTCAAAGTTCCTTCAATTCGCACTGAAGCTTTCTTT.

This clonotype was counted a few times. The chain employs TRBV20-1 and TRBJ2-5; tentatively, D is TRBD2 (5 bases). Germline V CDR1 and CDR2: DFQATT, SNEGSKA (reference sequence). Between the trimmed V and J ends, which lost 5 bases and 2 bases, there was a span of 18 bases. The length of the CDR3 is 15 residues. The CDR3 region is CSALVPTGMQETQYF. CDR3 DNA sequence: TGCAGTGCTCTTGTCCCTACGGGGATGCAAGAGACCCAGTACTTC.

This clonotype came up many times. The gene calls are TRBV5-2 and TRBJ2-6. TRBV5-2 is marked as a pseudogene. The CDR3 loop spans 18 amino acids. CDR3 sequence: CASNVGREYTKSGQRPDF. The DNA for the CDR3 is TGTGCCAGCAACGTCGGCCGAGAGTACACAAAGTCGGGCCAACGTCCTGATTTC.

Regarding this clonotype: This sequence may be a read error, since a much larger clone differs from it by one base. This chain's CDR3 is CSPDLTSGSWREQYF. Written as DNA, the CDR3 is TGCAGTCCTGATTTGACTAGCGGGAGCTGGCGGGAGCAGTACTTC. The chain combines TRBV20-1 with TRBJ2-7, with TRBD2 matching 12 bases. The CDR3 extends over 15 amino acids. V shed 8 bases and J 7 bases; nucleotides not matched to a gene: 15. Germline lookup yields CDR1 DFQATT and CDR2 SNEGSKA (reference sequence).

This clonotype was seen ten or more times. The gene calls are TRBV3-1 and TRBJ2-5; D is ambiguous. Germline-derived CDR1 and CDR2 are LGHDT and YNNKEL (reference sequence). CDR3 length: 17 residues. V gave up 5 bases and J gave up 5 bases, with 24 bases separating them. In nucleotides, the CDR3 is TGTGCCAGCAGCAAGACCAGTCCCATTTCTTTCTCTGAGACCCAGTACTTC. Translating it yields CASSKTSPISFSETQYF.

Concerning this clonotype: This may be a read error: a much more frequent sequence differs by one nucleotide. The V call is TRBV20-1, the J call TRBJ2-5, with D tentatively TRBD1 (6 bases). Germline lookup yields CDR1 DFQATT and CDR2 SNEGSKA (reference sequence). V was trimmed by 5 bases and J by 6 bases, leaving 13 bases between them. The CDR3 consists of 12 residues. For the CDR3, the DNA is TGCAGTGCTGAGACAGGTCAAAAGACCCAGTACTTC. This encodes CSAETGQKTQYF.

About this clonotype itself: This clone may be a read error of a much larger clone one base away. V gene TRBV2 combines with J gene TRBJ2-2; D is unclear. The germline V gene has CDR1 SNHLY and CDR2 FYNNEI. This CDR3 is 12 amino acids long. The V end lost 8 bases, the J end lost 3 bases, and 7 bases lay between the germline ends. The chain's CDR3 is CASGDYTGELFF. CDR3 DNA sequence: TGTGCCAGCGGGGATTACACCGGGGAGCTGTTTTTT.

About this clonotype: A much larger clonotype is one base distant, so this may be a read error. V gene TRBV5-5 combines with J gene TRBJ1-2; D ambiguous. Looked up from germline, CDR1 is SGHKS and CDR2 is YYEKEE (reference sequence). Trimming cost V 9 bases and J 4 bases, with 25 bases left between them. CDR3 length equals 16 residues. CDR3 residues: CANMTIVSRKTYGYTF. The CDR3 nucleotides are TGTGCCAACATGACCATTGTCTCGCGAAAGACCTATGGCTACACCTTC.